The 12 T cell receptor beta chains presented below share a single source sample, sequenced in a study of T cell responses to AZD1222 COVID-19 vaccine. This table comes from immunoSEQ multiplex PCR, and its TCRdb copy is limited to in-frame clones, with some not included. Seen here are around 99,000 clones, approximately 90% observed once, and the top ten hold about 8.3%. Source: peripheral blood, taken 28 days after the second AZD1222 dose. The receptors originated from an adult who received the AZD1222 COVID-19 vaccine.

The chain employs TRBV11-2 and TRBJ2-1, with 7 bases that match TRBD2. The CDR3 sequence is 13 residues long. The germline V gene has CDR1 SGHAT and CDR2 FQNNGV. Losses at the gene ends were 1 base for V and 15 bases for J; bases not matched to a gene: 9. The CDR3 DNA follows: TGTGCCAGCAGCTTAGTTTCGCGGGAGAGGGTGTTCTTC. Translating gives CASSLVSRERVFF.

This chain uses TRBV24-1 with TRBJ2-1, with 11 bases aligning to TRBD2. The CDR3 has 17 amino acids. The ends lost 3 bases at V and 3 bases at J; junction bases unmatched: 6. Germline CDR1 KGHDR, CDR2 SFDVKD. In nucleotides, the CDR3 is TGTGCCACCAGTGATCCGACGGGACTAGCGGACTACAATGAGCAGTTCTTC. Translation gives CATSDPTGLADYNEQFF.

This chain links TRBV28 with TRBJ2-5; D ambiguous. Germline CDR1 and CDR2: MDHEN and SYDVKM. V was cut by 4 bases and J by 3 bases, with 9 bases left in between. The CDR3 covers 13 residues. CDR3: CASSSPSEETQYF. DNA for the CDR3: TGTGCCAGCAGTTCCCCCAGCGAAGAGACCCAGTACTTC.

The chain combines TRBV28 with TRBJ1-3; the D is unclear. This CDR3 comprises 16 residues. The V gene's germline CDR1 is MDHEN and CDR2 SYDVKM. Trimming took 3 bases from V and 4 from J, leaving 16 bases between them. The CDR3: CASSFWGQGTGNTIYF. The DNA of the CDR3 is TGTGCCAGCAGTTTTTGGGGTCAAGGAACAGGAAACACCATATATTTT. The full variable domain, in which reference TRBV28 and TRBJ1-3 provide the parts outside the CDR3, is DVKVTQSSRYLVKRTGEKVFLECVQDMDHENMFWYRQDPGLGLRLIYFSYDVKMKEKGDIPEGYSVSREKKERFSLILESASTNQTSMYLCASSFWGQGTGNTIYFGEGSWLTVV.

The CDR3 DNA sequence: TGCGCCAGCAGCCCCGGACAGGGGATGAACACTGAAGCTTTCTTT. As protein: CASSPGQGMNTEAFF. The V and J genes are TRBV5-1 and TRBJ1-1, with 9 nucleotides matching TRBD1. CDR3 length: 15 amino acids. From germline, CDR1 is SGHRS and CDR2 YFSETQ. Unmatched junction bases numbered 4, after V lost 4 bases and J lost 0 bases.

The genes are TRBV27 and TRBJ1-1; no definite D call. The germline gives CDR1 MNHEY, CDR2 SMNVEV (reference sequence). Trimming left V 10 bases short and J 5 bases short, with 17 bases between. The CDR3 is 13 amino acids. The CDR3 protein is CATQAGRSTEAFF. The DNA of the CDR3 is TGTGCCACCCAGGCGGGGAGATCTACTGAAGCTTTCTTT.

The V call is TRBV5-8, the J call TRBJ2-3; 11 bases are a match to TRBD2. The CDR3 extends over 17 amino acids. Germline CDR1 reads SGHTS; CDR2 reads YDEGEE. V trimming: 4 bases; J trimming: 1 base; junction bases outside the gene matches: 8. The CDR3 bases are TGTGCCAGCAGCCCACGTGGGACTAGCGGACGCACAGATACGCAGTATTTT. This gives the protein CASSPRGTSGRTDTQYF.

The chain combines TRBV19 with TRBJ1-3; TRBD1 might be the D (5 bases). The CDR3 length is 16 residues. Per the germline V gene, CDR1 is LNHDA and CDR2 is SQIVND (reference sequence). V was clipped by 6 bases and J by 3 bases, with 18 bases between them. The CDR3 nucleotides read TGTGCCAGTAGGGGCGGCAGGGTATTTCTTGGAAACACCATATATTTT. As protein: CASRGGRVFLGNTIYF.

This clone was counted a single time. The rearrangement joins TRBV5-6 to TRBJ1-2; 8 nucleotides line up with TRBD1. V was clipped by 0 bases and J by 3 bases; unmatched bases: 4. CDR1 and CDR2 from the germline V gene are SGHDT and YYEEEE. This CDR3 spans 15 amino acids. The chain's CDR3 is CASSLGTGRYYGYTF. The CDR3 DNA follows: TGTGCCAGCAGCTTGGGGACAGGGAGATACTATGGCTACACCTTC.

The rearrangement joins TRBV19 to TRBJ2-1, with D possibly TRBD2 on 5 matching bases. Germline-derived CDR1 and CDR2 are LNHDA and SQIVND (reference sequence). The CDR3 extends over 13 amino acids. Trimming removed 7 bases at V and 3 bases at J, with 10 bases between. CDR3: CASTPRGYNEQFF. The CDR3 nucleotides are TGTGCCAGTACTCCTCGGGGCTACAATGAGCAGTTCTTC.

This clone has just one count. The chain employs TRBV9 and TRBJ2-1, with a possible D match to TRBD1 (6 bases). Trimming left V 0 bases short and J 6 bases short, with 13 bases between. The CDR3 extends over 15 amino acids. Germline V CDR1 and CDR2: SGDLS, YYNGEE. As DNA, the CDR3 is TGTGCCAGCAGCGTAGCCGGGACAAACCTCAATGAGCAGTTCTTC. This encodes CASSVAGTNLNEQFF.

This sequence joins TRBV7-9 and TRBJ1-5; no definite D call. V dropped 6 bases and J dropped 5 bases, with 8 bases sitting between them. The germline gives CDR1 SEHNR, CDR2 FQNEAQ (reference sequence). This CDR3 comprises 12 residues. In DNA form, the CDR3 reads TGTGCCAGCAGTGCTGACGATCAGCCCCAGCATTTT. It specifies CASSADDQPQHF.